Presented here are 8 T cell receptor beta chains from one specimen sequenced in a study of blood T cells in healthy people across ages. Using a J-beta primer mix together with a sample-barcoded 5' primer, a second PCR was run for about 7 to 12 cycles. In TCRdb, the 5' RACE reads were re-called with MiXCR into one record per CDR3 protein. Of 800,000 or so distinct CDR3 sequences in the sample, 20% to 30% are singletons; the top ten hold 3.7%. The same sample was also studied in work on T cells of mothers and their children.

Material: blood. Every receptor here comes from a boy aged 5-17 years in good health.

This clonotype turned up a few times. The chain recombines TRBV28 with TRBJ1-4; D is uncertain. Germline CDR1 and CDR2: MDHEN and SYDVKM. V lost 3 bases, J lost 6 bases, and 5 bases lay in between. The CDR3 runs to 12 residues. The CDR3 loop reads CASSLIYEKLFF. The CDR3 bases are TGTGCCAGCAGTTTGATCTATGAAAAACTGTTTTTT.

This clonotype turned up a few times. The V call is TRBV28, the J call TRBJ2-6; possibly TRBD2 for D (5 bases). The V end was cut by 2 bases, the J end by 0 bases, with 11 bases between. This CDR3 contains 17 residues. CDR1 is MDHEN and CDR2 is SYDVKM in the germline V gene. CDR3 loop: CASSLGLMSSGANVLTF. Here the CDR3 DNA reads TGTGCCAGCAGTTTAGGACTGATGAGCTCTGGGGCCAACGTCCTGACTTTC. Together with reference TRBV28 and TRBJ2-6, the CDR3 gives the full variable domain: DVKVTQSSRYLVKRTGEKVFLECVQDMDHENMFWYRQDPGLGLRLIYFSYDVKMKEKGDIPEGYSVSREKKERFSLILESASTNQTSMYLCASSLGLMSSGANVLTFGAGSRLTVL.

The rearrangement joins TRBV28 to TRBJ2-1; a possible D gene is TRBD1 (5 bases). With 8 bases removed from V and 7 bases from J, the gap between germline ends came to 12 bases. Germline-derived CDR1 and CDR2 are MDHEN and SYDVKM. The CDR3 runs to 12 residues. The CDR3 DNA reads TGTGCCAGCGTCCAGGGTTCTAATGAGCAGTTCTTC. Translating it yields CASVQGSNEQFF.

This clonotype occurred a few times. This chain connects TRBV12-3 or TRBV12-4 to TRBJ2-7; the D gene is possibly TRBD1 (6 bases). Trimming cost V 5 bases and J 6 bases, with 17 bases left between them. This CDR3 comprises 14 residues. The CDR3 coding sequence is TGTGCCAGCAGTCGTCGGCTGACAGGCGGCGAGCAGTACTTC. It specifies CASSRRLTGGEQYF.

The chain is built from TRBV12-3 or TRBV12-4 and TRBJ2-5, with D possibly being TRBD2 (7 bases). The CDR3 is 14 amino acids. Trimming stripped 5 bases from V and 4 bases from J, with 14 bases between. CDR3 protein: CASSHRGAGETQYF. The CDR3 bases are TGTGCCAGCAGTCACCGGGGGGCTGGAGAGACCCAGTACTTC.

The V and J genes are TRBV4-3 and TRBJ1-4; D is unresolved. Germline V gene data show CDR1 as LGHNA and CDR2 as YSLEER. V was cut by 2 bases and J by 7 bases, with 14 bases left in between. CDR3 length: 15 residues. CDR3 DNA: TGCGCCAGCAGCCAATCGCCGCGGGTTGGTGAAAAACTGTTTTTT. Translated: CASSQSPRVGEKLFF.

As to this clonotype: The germline gene is not matched at one end of the junction; a read error may be the cause. This chain uses TRBV6-5 with TRBJ2-7; D gene uncertain. CDR1 MNHEY and CDR2 SVGAGI come from the germline V gene. CDR3 length: 12 amino acids. The CDR3 region is CASTSLSSEQYF. CDR3 nucleotide sequence: TGTGCCAGCACCTCCTTATCGAGCGAGCAGTACTTT.

V is TRBV5-1 and J is TRBJ2-5; D unclear. Per germline, CDR1 SGHRS and CDR2 YFSETQ. There are 13 residues in the CDR3. Trimming removed 4 bases at V and 1 base at J, with 8 bases between. The CDR3 loop reads CASSPASQETQYF. The CDR3 DNA reads TGCGCCAGCAGCCCCGCATCCCAAGAGACCCAGTACTTC.